Listed below are T cell receptor beta chains from one sample, sequenced in a study of shared clonotypes between healthy human individuals. The data were produced by immunoSEQ multiplex PCR, yet TCRdb's version contains in-frame clones alone and is incomplete. The sample holds approximately 2,300,000 clones, about nine tenths seen once. Sequencing used naive CD4+ T cells from PBMCs. Receptors were obtained from a man between 18 and 35 years old in good health. Some clones in this sample may be carry-over from other donors' samples. The CDR3 runs from the conserved cysteine through the conserved F or W. D genes are given only for firm matches. The listing skips clone size in some rows; elsewhere it reads once, few, many or a size class.

D gene	V gene	clone size	J gene	CDR3 DNA	CDR3 protein
.	TRBV11-2	.	TRBJ2-1	TGTGCCAGCAGTCTACGACCCAGCGAGCAGTTCTTC	CASSLRPSEQFF
.	TRBV28	.	TRBJ1-5	TGTGCCAGCAGTCTACCTTTGCGGCCCCAGCATTTT	CASSLPLRPQHF
.	TRBV7-8	.	TRBJ1-2	TGTGCCAGCAGATTGACAGAAAGGGGGATCTATGGCTACACCTTC	CASRLTERGIYGYTF
TRBD2	TRBV5-1	.	TRBJ2-7	TGCGCCAGCAGCTTGCAGCTAGCGGGAGACGGCGAGCAGTACTTC	CASSLQLAGDGEQYF
.	TRBV29-1	.	TRBJ2-7	TGCAGCGTCCAACCCACCAGACAGGTACAGCAGTACTTC	CSVQPTRQVQQYF
.	TRBV12-2	once	TRBJ1-1	TGTGCAAGTCGCTTAGAGACCGGGACAACGAACACTGAAGCTTTCTTT	CASRLETGTTNTEAFF
.	TRBV18	.	TRBJ2-7	TGTGCCAGCTCACCTGGAGGAGAAGGGTACGAGCAGTACTTC	CASSPGGEGYEQYF
.	TRBV6-4	.	TRBJ2-1	TGTGCCAGCAGCTACCCAAGCTCCTACAATGAGCAGTTCTTC	CASSYPSSYNEQFF
TRBD1	TRBV5-4	.	TRBJ1-4	TGTGCCAGCAGCTCGGGACAGGGGAATGAAAAACTGTTTTTT	CASSSGQGNEKLFF
.	TRBV9	.	TRBJ2-3	TGTGCCAGCAGCGTTCGTCCGTGGGCCGATACGCAGTATTTT	CASSVRPWADTQYF
.	TRBV7-2	.	TRBJ2-7	TGTGCCAGCAGACTAGGACTGCAGTCCCACTACGAGCAGTACTTC	CASRLGLQSHYEQYF
TRBD2	TRBV28	.	TRBJ2-1	TGTGCCAGCGGCTCCCGTAAGCGGGACTACAATGAGCAGTTCTTC	CASGSRKRDYNEQFF
TRBD1	TRBV5-1	.	TRBJ1-4	TGCGCCAGCAGCCCTCCGGGACAGGGCCTTGAAAAACTGTTTTTT	CASSPPGQGLEKLFF
.	TRBV6-1	once	TRBJ1-2	TGTGCCAGCACCTCGAACCCTTGGGTCAACTATGGCTACACCTTC	CASTSNPWVNYGYTF
.	TRBV2	.	TRBJ2-5	TGTGCCAGCAGTGAACTTTCGGAGACCCAGTACTTC	CASSELSETQYF
.	TRBV2	.	TRBJ1-5	TGTGCCAGCAGTGAAGGGTACAGTTTACAGCCCCAGCATTTT	CASSEGYSLQPQHF
TRBD2	TRBV28	.	TRBJ2-1	TGTGCCAGCAGTTCTAGCGGGCGAGAGCAGTTCTTC	CASSSSGREQFF
.	TRBV19	.	TRBJ1-1	TGTGCCAGTAGTCCCCGGTTGGCGTTGGACACTGAAGCTTTCTTT	CASSPRLALDTEAFF